These 15 T cell receptor beta chains were all obtained from the same sample, sequenced in a study of blood T cell repertoires in COVID-19. Clones were read by immunoSEQ multiplex PCR, and TCRdb kept only the in-frame ones, dropping some. This sample has a few hundred thousand clones, with 85% to 90% found just once. Sequenced input: PBMCs or T cells enriched from blood (not recorded which). Receptors originate from a woman aged 25 to 45 who had recovered from COVID-19.

A single count supports this clone. The V and J genes are TRBV7-2 and TRBJ2-7; TRBD1 matches at 9 bases. This CDR3 has 17 amino acids. From germline, CDR1 is SGHTA and CDR2 FQGNSA. The V and J ends lost 1 base and 1 base, in that order; junction bases with no gene match: 8. CDR3 residues: CASSLVGSGTGSYEQYF. DNA for the CDR3: TGTGCCAGCAGCTTAGTCGGATCCGGGACAGGGTCCTACGAGCAGTACTTC.

This chain links TRBV3-1 (or the pseudogene TRBV3-2) with TRBJ2-1, with 14 bases fitting TRBD2. Germline V gives CDR1 LGHDT, CDR2 YNNKEL (reference sequence). The CDR3 spans 15 residues. Germline trimming cut 4 bases from V and 10 bases from J; bases unmatched to any gene: 6. Written as DNA, the CDR3 is TGTGCCAGCAGCCTCGGGACTAGCGGGGGAGGGGAGCAGTTCTTC. Its translation is CASSLGTSGGGEQFF.

The chain employs TRBV10-3 and TRBJ2-3, with 7 bases lining up with TRBD1. Germline CDR1 ENHRY, CDR2 SYGVKD. V lost 6 bases and J lost 3; bases outside the gene matches: 6. This CDR3 contains 14 residues. This chain's CDR3 is CAISRTGVTDTQYF. The DNA for the CDR3 is TGTGCCATCAGCCGGACAGGAGTGACAGATACGCAGTATTTT.

The rearrangement links TRBV4-2 to TRBJ1-2; D possibly corresponds to TRBD1 (5 bases). The germline gives CDR1 LGHNA, CDR2 YNFKEQ. The CDR3 totals 17 residues. The V and J ends lost 0 bases and 4 bases respectively, with 18 bases between them. CDR3 DNA sequence: TGTGCCAGCAGCCAAGAAGTTCGGCAGGGAGGCGGCTATGGCTACACCTTC. As protein: CASSQEVRQGGGYGYTF.

V usage is TRBV3-1 (or the pseudogene TRBV3-2) and J usage is TRBJ1-6, with D perhaps TRBD1 (5 bases). The CDR3 has 15 amino acids. Trimming took off 3 bases at V and 10 bases at J, with 16 bases between the two ends. Germline values: CDR1 LGHDT, CDR2 YNNKEL (reference sequence). The CDR3 DNA sequence: TGTGCCAGCAGCCAGAATCCGGGGGGACGGTCACCCCTCCACTTT. Encoded protein: CASSQNPGGRSPLHF.

The rearrangement uses TRBV5-4 and TRBJ1-3; D unresolved. The CDR3 contains 12 residues. Trimming stripped 5 bases from V and 3 bases from J, with 6 bases between. From germline, CDR1 is SGHNT and CDR2 YYREEE (reference sequence). The CDR3 region has the DNA TGTGCCAGCAGTTCCGGTGGAAACACCATATATTTT. Protein product: CASSSGGNTIYF. Based on the CDR3 plus reference TRBV5-4 and TRBJ1-3, the full variable domain is ETGVTQSPTHLIKTRGQQVTLRCSSQSGHNTVSWYQQALGQGPQFIFQYYREEENGRGNFPPRFSGLQFPNYSSELNVNALELDDSALYLCASSSGGNTIYFGEGSWLTVV.

V gene TRBV19 combines with J gene TRBJ2-3; 9 bases map to TRBD2. The germline V gene encodes CDR1 LNHDA and CDR2 SQIVND (reference sequence). CDR3 length: 16 amino acids. Trimming took 3 bases from V and 2 from J; bases not matched to a gene: 6. CDR3 sequence (DNA): TGTGCCAGTAGTATTTTCGGACTAGCGTACACAGATACGCAGTATTTT. This codes for CASSIFGLAYTDTQYF.

This clone was seen only a few times. CDR3 coding DNA: TGTGCCAGTAGTCGGCACAGCCGGCCGACCTCTGGAAACACCATATATTTT. It yields the protein CASSRHSRPTSGNTIYF. The V call is TRBV19, the J call TRBJ1-3; the D is unclear. The CDR3 contains 17 residues. V was shortened by 5 bases and J by 0 bases, with 17 bases between the two germline ends. Per germline, CDR1 LNHDA and CDR2 SQIVND (reference sequence).

The V and J genes are TRBV19 and TRBJ2-4, with 13 bases identical to TRBD2. The V and J ends lost 5 bases and 3 bases, in that order; junction bases with no gene match: 13. The CDR3 totals 19 residues. Germline-derived CDR1 and CDR2 are LNHDA and SQIVND (reference sequence). The DNA of the CDR3 is TGTGCCAGTAGTGCACTTCCGGGACTAGCGGGAAGCTACAAAAACATTCAGTACTTC. Translating it yields CASSALPGLAGSYKNIQYF.

The chain combines TRBV7-9 with TRBJ1-5; TRBD1 might be the D (5 bases). This CDR3 region has 14 residues. CDR1 and CDR2 (germline): SEHNR, FQNEAQ (reference sequence). The V and J ends lost 5 bases and 5 bases respectively, with 13 bases between them. The CDR3 here is CASSPDSDHQPQHF. In nucleotides, the CDR3 is TGTGCCAGCAGCCCAGACAGCGACCATCAGCCCCAGCATTTT.

The sample holds one count of this clone. V and J are TRBV27 and TRBJ2-7; 8 nucleotides match TRBD1. Germline V gene sequence: CDR1 MNHEY, CDR2 SMNVEV (reference sequence). V gave up 10 bases and J gave up 7 bases; unmatched junction bases: 15. This CDR3 region has 14 residues. The CDR3 nucleotides read TGTGCCACCCAAACCGCAGGGGGCGCGGGGGAGCAGTACTTC. It codes for CATQTAGGAGEQYF.

This clone showed up just a few times. V is TRBV25-1 and J is TRBJ1-1, with 11 bases fitting TRBD1. CDR1 and CDR2 from the germline V gene are MGHDK and SYGVNS. Unmatched junction bases numbered 4, after V lost 10 bases and J lost 3 bases. CDR3 length: 13 amino acids. The CDR3 region is CATRGQGDTEAFF. The CDR3 nucleotides are TGTGCCACCCGGGGACAGGGGGACACTGAAGCTTTCTTT. The full variable domain, completed using reference TRBV25-1 and TRBJ1-1, is EADIYQTPRYLVIGTGKKITLECSQTMGHDKMYWYQQDPGMELHLIHYSYGVNSTEKGDLSSESTVSRIRTEHFPLTLESARPSHTSQYLCATRGQGDTEAFFGQGTRLTVV.

The rearrangement joins TRBV28 to TRBJ1-2; D possibly corresponds to TRBD1 (6 bases). Per germline, CDR1 MDHEN and CDR2 SYDVKM. Trimming left V 3 bases short and J 2 bases short, with 7 bases between. The CDR3 consists of 13 residues. The CDR3 DNA reads TGTGCCAGCAGTTTGGACAGAAACTATGGCTACACCTTC. This sequence encodes CASSLDRNYGYTF.

This clone showed up just once. The chain has TRBV12-5 and TRBJ1-4, with 7 bases identical to TRBD1. Looked up from germline, CDR1 is LGHNT and CDR2 is FRNRAP. CDR3 length: 15 amino acids. V lost 1 base, J lost 8 bases, and 7 bases stayed unmatched. CDR3 sequence (DNA): TGTGCTAGTGGTTTGGGACAGGGACAACAAGAAAAACTGTTTTTT. Encoded protein: CASGLGQGQQEKLFF. The whole variable domain, remainder taken from reference TRBV12-5 and TRBJ1-4, is DARVTQTPRHKVTEMGQEVTMRCQPILGHNTVFWYRQTMMQGLELLAYFRNRAPLDDSGMPKDRFSAEMPDATLATLKIQPSEPRDSAVYFCASGLGQGQQEKLFFGSGTQLSVL.

The J gene is TRBJ1-1, the V gene TRBV5-1; 10 nucleotides line up with TRBD1. Trimming took 3 bases from V and 0 from J; bases not matched to a gene: 11. CDR3 length: 18 amino acids. The germline V gene encodes CDR1 SGHRS and CDR2 YFSETQ. CDR3 sequence reads: CASSSGHVGTGVNTEAFF. The CDR3 coding sequence is TGCGCCAGCAGCTCAGGGCACGTCGGGACAGGGGTGAACACTGAAGCTTTCTTT.